The 21 T cell receptor beta chains in this list originate from one sample, sequenced in a study of blood T cell repertoires in COVID-19. Clones were read by immunoSEQ multiplex PCR, and TCRdb kept only the in-frame ones, dropping some. The repertoire holds over 35,000 clones, 80% to 90% seen once, with 8% in the top ten. The sample was peripheral blood. These receptors were obtained from a man between 45 and 60 years old with acute or convalescent COVID-19.

The chain has TRBV6-2 or TRBV6-3 and TRBJ2-7; D perhaps matches TRBD2 (6 bases). The CDR3 covers 16 residues. Germline values: CDR1 MNHEY, CDR2 SVGEGT. V was clipped by 0 bases and J by 2 bases, with 14 bases between them. This CDR3 is CASSYSAGYQAYEQYF. In nucleotides, the CDR3 is TGTGCCAGCAGTTACTCTGCGGGGTACCAAGCCTACGAGCAGTACTTC.

The chain is built from TRBV25-1 and TRBJ1-4, with TRBD1 matching 8 bases. The CDR3 is made up of 15 amino acids. Unmatched junction bases numbered 10, after V lost 5 bases and J lost 8 bases. Germline V CDR1 and CDR2: MGHDK, SYGVNS. As DNA, the CDR3 is TGTGCCAGCAGTCCGGTAACAGGGGGTAGGGAAAAACTGTTTTTT. Translation gives CASSPVTGGREKLFF.

The chain employs TRBV5-4 and TRBJ1-4; D call uncertain. V lost 5 bases and J 1 base, leaving 9 bases between the germline ends. Germline CDR1 reads SGHNT; CDR2 reads YYREEE (reference sequence). The CDR3 covers 14 residues. The CDR3 DNA follows: TGTGCCAGCAGTACGGGTGGAACTAATGAAAAACTGTTTTTT. As protein: CASSTGGTNEKLFF.

The chain links TRBV6-6 to TRBJ1-2; no clear D. The CDR3 spans 13 residues. Trimming took 5 bases from V and 7 from J, leaving 14 bases between them. Germline loops: CDR1 MNHNY, CDR2 SVGAGI (reference sequence). DNA of the CDR3: TGTGCCAGCAGTCCTTTCCTGGACTCTGGCTACACCTTC. Its translation is CASSPFLDSGYTF.

The rearrangement joins TRBV11-2 to TRBJ2-7; TRBD2 matches at 13 bases. The junction had 11 bases not matched to a gene; V was cut back by 3 bases and J by 3 bases. CDR1 is SGHAT, CDR2 FQNNGV, per germline. The length of the CDR3 is 18 residues. The CDR3 region has the DNA TGTGCCAGCAGCTTGGCACTAGCGGGAGGGCCTATCGACTACGAGCAGTACTTC. Encoded protein: CASSLALAGGPIDYEQYF.

V and J are TRBV4-1 and TRBJ2-7, with 8 bases lining up with TRBD2. Germline lookup yields CDR1 MGHRA and CDR2 YSYEKL. With 1 base clipped from V and 5 bases from J, the junction kept 10 bases outside the gene matches. The CDR3 sequence is 16 residues long. CDR3 coding DNA: TGCGCCAGCAGCCAAGTTATCAGCGGGAGTGGCGACGAGCAGTACTTC. Protein: CASSQVISGSGDEQYF.

This clone was observed a single time. In DNA form, the CDR3 reads TGTGCCAGTAGTATCGAGGACAGCCAAGAGACCCAGTACTTC. Protein: CASSIEDSQETQYF. This chain joins TRBV19 and TRBJ2-5; TRBD1 is a possible D gene (6 bases). This CDR3 has 14 residues. The V gene's germline CDR1 is LNHDA and CDR2 SQIVND (reference sequence). Trimming cost V 3 bases and J 1 base, with 9 bases left between them.

This sequence joins TRBV27 and TRBJ1-4, with D possibly matching TRBD1 (5 bases). V dropped 1 base and J dropped 3 bases, with 9 bases sitting between them. CDR1 and CDR2 (germline): MNHEY, SMNVEV (reference sequence). CDR3 length equals 15 residues. The chain's CDR3 is CASSLFGGANEKLFF. DNA of the CDR3: TGTGCCAGCAGTTTATTCGGGGGTGCTAATGAAAAACTGTTTTTT.

The rearrangement links TRBV27 to TRBJ2-1; 7 bases match TRBD2. Germline V gives CDR1 MNHEY, CDR2 SMNVEV (reference sequence). V shed 2 bases and J 2 bases; nucleotides not matched to a gene: 3. The CDR3 runs to 15 residues. In nucleotides, the CDR3 is TGTGCCAGCAGTTTACAAGCGGGGACCTACAATGAGCAGTTCTTC. Translation gives CASSLQAGTYNEQFF.

The V call is TRBV2, the J call TRBJ2-1; D is undetermined. Per the germline V gene, CDR1 is SNHLY and CDR2 is FYNNEI. This CDR3 is 15 amino acids long. V lost 4 bases and J 0 bases, leaving 10 bases between the germline ends. The CDR3, as DNA: TGTGCCAGCAGTGTTGTACAGAGCTCCTACAATGAGCAGTTCTTC. Its protein is CASSVVQSSYNEQFF.

This chain uses TRBV20-1 with TRBJ1-5; unclear D gene. The germline V and J ends were trimmed by 3 bases and 4 bases, with 19 bases remaining between them. The CDR3 extends over 16 amino acids. Germline CDR1 is DFQATT and CDR2 is SNEGSKA (reference sequence). CDR3 protein: CSASNRGRVGNQPQHF. In DNA, the CDR3 is TGCAGTGCTAGTAATCGGGGAAGGGTGGGGAATCAGCCCCAGCATTTT.

The chain is built from TRBV28 and TRBJ1-5; possibly TRBD1 for D (5 bases). The V and J ends lost 5 bases and 6 bases respectively, with 8 bases between them. The CDR3 totals 12 residues. The germline V gene encodes CDR1 MDHEN and CDR2 SYDVKM. The CDR3 DNA sequence: TGTGCCAGCAGTGGGGGGGTTCAGCCCCAGCATTTT. Translating gives CASSGGVQPQHF.

V usage is TRBV5-1 and J usage is TRBJ2-7; D gene unclear. This CDR3 has 16 amino acids. The V gene's germline CDR1 is SGHRS and CDR2 YFSETQ. Trimming removed 2 bases at V and 3 bases at J, with 18 bases between. CDR3 amino acids: CASSLPIQSPNYEQYF. CDR3 nucleotides: TGCGCCAGCAGCTTACCGATACAGAGCCCCAACTACGAGCAGTACTTC.

This clone was counted between two and nine times. The rearrangement uses TRBV28 and TRBJ2-7; 10 nucleotides agree with TRBD2. The V gene's germline CDR1 is MDHEN and CDR2 SYDVKM. This CDR3 comprises 15 residues. The ends lost 6 bases at V and 4 bases at J; junction bases unmatched: 9. The CDR3: CASSPASGRAYEQYF. The CDR3 DNA sequence: TGTGCCAGCAGCCCCGCTAGCGGGAGAGCTTACGAGCAGTACTTC.

This clone was picked up a small number of times. V is TRBV4-1 and J is TRBJ1-1, with TRBD1 identical over 9 bases. Trimming took 2 bases from V and 6 from J; bases not matched to a gene: 13. Germline-derived CDR1 and CDR2 are MGHRA and YSYEKL. The CDR3 spans 17 residues. The CDR3 loop reads CASSQQDLTGGSAEAFF. DNA for the CDR3: TGCGCCAGCAGCCAACAAGACTTGACAGGGGGATCTGCTGAAGCTTTCTTT.

The chain links TRBV11-1 to TRBJ1-1, with D perhaps TRBD1 (6 bases). This CDR3 is 16 amino acids long. Trimming removed 5 bases at V and 0 bases at J, with 16 bases between. CDR1 and CDR2 (germline): SGHAT, FQDESV (reference sequence). Written as DNA, the CDR3 is TGTGCCAGCAGCCCGAAGACAGGAGCATTGAACACTGAAGCTTTCTTT. Residues: CASSPKTGALNTEAFF.

This clone was observed a single time. V usage is TRBV12-2 and J usage is TRBJ2-3; whether TRBD2, the table's D call, matches the DNA was not checked. TRBV12-2 is labeled a pseudogene. The CDR3 extends over 23 amino acids. The CDR3 sequence: CASRLPLFLVSGTNSVSTDTQYF. CDR3 DNA: TGTGCAAGTCGCTTACCCCTATTCCTGGTTAGCGGGACTAATTCTGTTAGCACAGATACGCAGTATTTT.

A word on this clone: At one end, the junction sequence differs from germline, possibly due to a read error. The same CDR3 is also encoded by other DNA sequences in this sample. V gene TRBV7-3 combines with J gene TRBJ2-3, with 7 bases that match TRBD2. Germline lookup yields CDR1 SGHTA and CDR2 FQGTGA. The length of the CDR3 is 15 residues. CDR3 bases: TGTGCCAGCAGCCCAGACCTCGGGAGGTATAATACGCAATATTTT. It is translated as CASSPDLGRYNTQYF.

This clone was seen a few times. V is TRBV7-2 and J is TRBJ1-2, with TRBD1 matching 7 bases. With 5 bases clipped from V and 5 bases from J, the junction kept 8 bases outside the gene matches. CDR1 SGHTA and CDR2 FQGNSA come from the germline V gene. The CDR3 extends over 14 amino acids. Written as DNA, the CDR3 is TGTGCCAGCAGCCCCTCGACAGGGAGGTATGGCTACACCTTC. It codes for CASSPSTGRYGYTF.

This chain joins TRBV11-3 and TRBJ2-6; 7 bases map to TRBD2. This CDR3 has 13 amino acids. Per germline, CDR1 SGHNT and CDR2 YENEEA. J was trimmed by 11 bases and V by 5 bases; bases with no gene match: 6. This CDR3 reads CASSALGGDVLTF. CDR3 nucleotide sequence: TGTGCCAGCAGCGCCCTTGGGGGGGACGTCCTGACTTTC.

This chain uses TRBV18 with TRBJ1-2, with TRBD1 matching over 7 bases. With 2 bases clipped from V and 1 base from J, the junction kept 4 bases outside the gene matches. Germline V gene data show CDR1 as KGHSH and CDR2 as LQKENI. CDR3 length equals 15 residues. CDR3: CASSPEGGLNYGYTF. In DNA, the CDR3 is TGTGCCAGCTCACCAGAAGGGGGCCTTAACTATGGCTACACCTTC.